What follows describes a single T cell receptor beta chain. This sample is part of a study of chemoradiotherapy in HPV16-positive cancers. CDR1 is SGHVS and CDR2 is FNYEAQ in the germline V gene. Deletions cut 5 bases from V and 2 bases from J, with 10 bases between. The CDR3 sequence is 14 residues long. Method: immunoSEQ multiplex PCR; TCRdb's copy keeps in-frame clones and lacks some. The table shows approximately 8,200 clones, with approximately 73% occurring only once. The rearrangement links TRBV7-6 to TRBJ1-5, with D possibly TRBD1 on 5 matching bases. The sample was acquired from a patient who underwent chemoradiotherapy. This sequence was found in a human donor with HPV-associated anogenital cancer. The CDR3 sequence is CASSLRGGNQPQHF. The CDR3 nucleotides are TGTGCCAGCAGCCTAAGGGGAGGCAATCAGCCCCAGCATTTT.